The 2 T cell receptor beta chains below all came from one sample that was sequenced in a study of cytomegalovirus exposure and HLA in healthy donors. Primers included in the PCR were 60 Vbeta and 13 Jbeta primers. TCRdb keeps only in-frame clones here, not all; method: immunoSEQ multiplex PCR. The repertoire has around 130,000 clones, around 65% of them found once; the top ten carry over 5%. Source material: PBMCs. The receptors come from a woman aged 55-69 years in good health and CMV-seronegative.

This clone was detected a few times. This rearrangement joins TRBV13 to TRBJ2-6; D may be TRBD1 (6 bases). The CDR3 totals 15 residues. V lost 5 bases, J lost 1 base, and 9 bases lay in between. Germline lookup yields CDR1 PRHDT and CDR2 FYEKMQ (reference sequence). The CDR3 region is CASSAQGSGANVLTF. CDR3 nucleotide sequence: TGTGCCAGCAGCGCACAGGGATCTGGGGCCAACGTCCTGACTTTC.

The CDR3 region is CASSVDPGPNYGYTF. The CDR3 bases are TGTGCCAGCAGCGTAGATCCAGGTCCTAACTATGGCTACACCTTC. V usage is TRBV9 and J usage is TRBJ1-2; D remains unclear. CDR1 SGDLS and CDR2 YYNGEE come from the germline V gene. V lost 0 bases to trimming and J lost 0 bases, with 9 bases between them. The CDR3 length is 15 residues.